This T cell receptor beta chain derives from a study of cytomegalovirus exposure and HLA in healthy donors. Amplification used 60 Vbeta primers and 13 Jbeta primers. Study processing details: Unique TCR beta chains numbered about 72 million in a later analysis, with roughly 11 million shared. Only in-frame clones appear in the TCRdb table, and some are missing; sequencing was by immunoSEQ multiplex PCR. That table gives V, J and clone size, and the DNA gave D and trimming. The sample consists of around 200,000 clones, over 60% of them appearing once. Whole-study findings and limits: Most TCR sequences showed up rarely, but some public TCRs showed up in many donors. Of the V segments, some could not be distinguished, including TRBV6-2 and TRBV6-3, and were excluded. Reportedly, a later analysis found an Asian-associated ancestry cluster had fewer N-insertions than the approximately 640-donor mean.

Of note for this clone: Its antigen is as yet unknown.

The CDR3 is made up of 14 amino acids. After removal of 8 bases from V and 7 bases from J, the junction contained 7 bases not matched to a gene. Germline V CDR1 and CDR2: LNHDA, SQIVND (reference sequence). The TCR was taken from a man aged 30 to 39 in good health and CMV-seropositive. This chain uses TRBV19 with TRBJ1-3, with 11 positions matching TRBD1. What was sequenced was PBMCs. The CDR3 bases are TGTGCCAGTCGAAGGACAGGGGGCCAGAACACCATATATTTT. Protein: CASRRTGGQNTIYF.